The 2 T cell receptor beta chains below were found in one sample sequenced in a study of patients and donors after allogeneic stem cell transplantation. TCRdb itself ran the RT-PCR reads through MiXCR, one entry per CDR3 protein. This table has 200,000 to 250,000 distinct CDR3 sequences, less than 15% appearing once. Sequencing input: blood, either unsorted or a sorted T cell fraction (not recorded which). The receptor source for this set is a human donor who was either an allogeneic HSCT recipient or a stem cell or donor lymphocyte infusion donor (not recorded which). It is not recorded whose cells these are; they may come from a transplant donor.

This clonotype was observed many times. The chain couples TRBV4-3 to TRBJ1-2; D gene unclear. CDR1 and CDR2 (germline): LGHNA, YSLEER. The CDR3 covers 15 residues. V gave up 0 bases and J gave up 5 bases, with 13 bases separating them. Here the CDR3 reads CASSQDIGVAYGYTF. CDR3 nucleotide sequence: TGCGCCAGCAGCCAAGATATCGGGGTAGCTTATGGCTACACCTTC.

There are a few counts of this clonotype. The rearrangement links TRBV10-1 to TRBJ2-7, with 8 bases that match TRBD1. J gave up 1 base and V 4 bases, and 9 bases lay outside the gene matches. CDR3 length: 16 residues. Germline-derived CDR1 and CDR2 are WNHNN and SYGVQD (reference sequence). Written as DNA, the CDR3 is TGCGCCAGCAGTGGCACAAGACAGGGGATATCCTACGAGCAGTACTTC. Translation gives CASSGTRQGISYEQYF.